The rows below give T cell receptor beta chains drawn from one sample of a study of blood T cell repertoires in COVID-19. Here immunoSEQ multiplex PCR was the method, and the copy in TCRdb shows in-frame clones only, minus some. The sample yields more than 250,000 clones, about 86% seen once. The sequencing sample was made of peripheral blood. Receptors originate from a woman under 40 who had recovered from COVID-19. Both conserved end residues are part of each CDR3. The D gene is left open where the match is weak. The size field is filled for only some rows; it gives once, few, many or a size class.

v_gene,d_gene,j_gene,abundance,CDR3nt,CDR3aa
TRBV29-1,NA,TRBJ2-1,NA,TGCAGCGTCGTCGGGGTGGGTGAGCAGTTCTTC,CSVVGVGEQFF
TRBV27,TRBD2,TRBJ2-7,NA,TGTGCCACTCGGGGGGGAGTTTACGAGCAGTACTTC,CATRGGVYEQYF
TRBV7-9,TRBD1,TRBJ1-1,NA,TGTGCCAGCAGCCCACAGGGGGTCAGCACTGAAGCTTTCTTT,CASSPQGVSTEAFF
TRBV7-9,TRBD1,TRBJ2-2,NA,TGTGCCAGCAGCCCGCGGGACAGGTCGAACACCGGGGAGCTGTTTTTT,CASSPRDRSNTGELFF
TRBV2,NA,TRBJ2-5,few,TGTGCCAGCAGTGTTCGGGCTAGCAGAGAGACCCAGTACTTC,CASSVRASRETQYF
TRBV15,TRBD2,TRBJ2-5,NA,TGTGCCACCAGCAGAGAGGGACTAGCACACAGGGGCCAAGAGACCCAGTACTTC,CATSREGLAHRGQETQYF
TRBV7-9,NA,TRBJ2-7,once,TGTGCCAGCAGCTTAAGGGAGGACGAGCAGTACTTC,CASSLREDEQYF
TRBV5-6,TRBD1,TRBJ2-7,NA,TGTGCCAGCAGCATCGGGACAGGGGGCGGCGACGAGCAGTACTTC,CASSIGTGGGDEQYF
TRBV3-1/TRBV3-2,NA,TRBJ2-3,NA,TGTGCCAGCAGCCAAGTCGGGACGGGACAAAATACGCAGTATTTT,CASSQVGTGQNTQYF
TRBV27,NA,TRBJ1-5,once,TGTGCCAGCGGAGAAGGTAGCAATCAGCCCCAGCATTTT,CASGEGSNQPQHF
TRBV7-9,NA,TRBJ1-5,few,TGTGCCAGCAGCTTAGTCGGGGGAGCCCAGCATTTT,CASSLVGGAQHF
TRBV2,NA,TRBJ2-7,NA,TGTGCCAGCAGTCAGGTTACCAAGCTTCTCTACGAGCAGTACTTC,CASSQVTKLLYEQYF
TRBV15,NA,TRBJ2-5,NA,TGTGCCACCAGCAGAGATAACAGGGCGAATCGGGAGACCCAGTACTTC,CATSRDNRANRETQYF
TRBV7-9,NA,TRBJ2-7,NA,TGTGCCAGCAGCTTAGCGCCAGGTCCATACGAGCAGTACTTC,CASSLAPGPYEQYF
TRBV7-3,NA,TRBJ2-1,NA,TGTGCCAGCAGCTCGTGGGTCGGCGGGGACTACAATGAGCAGTTCTTC,CASSSWVGGDYNEQFF
TRBV24-1,TRBD1,TRBJ1-2,NA,TGTGCCACCCATGGACAGGGGGGAGACTATGGCTACACCTTC,CATHGQGGDYGYTF
TRBV7-2,NA,TRBJ2-5,NA,TGTGCCAGCAGCTCCCCCCCCGTAGAGACCCAGTACTTC,CASSSPPVETQYF
TRBV19,NA,TRBJ1-5,NA,TGTGCCAGTAGTAGCACGGGTGGCAATCAGCCCCAGCATTTT,CASSSTGGNQPQHF
TRBV5-6,NA,TRBJ1-2,few,TGTGCCAGCAGCATGACCCAGGGCCGAGACTATGGCTACACCTTC,CASSMTQGRDYGYTF
TRBV28,TRBD1,TRBJ1-4,NA,TGTGCCACCAAGGACAGGTCGGGAGAAAAACTGTTTTTT,CATKDRSGEKLFF
TRBV29-1,NA,TRBJ1-2,NA,TGCAGCGTTGCTCCTGGTAGCCTTGGAGATGGCTACACCTTC,CSVAPGSLGDGYTF
TRBV18,NA,TRBJ1-1,few,TGTGCCAGCTCACCATTGCAGGGAAACACTGAAGCTTTCTTT,CASSPLQGNTEAFF
TRBV25-1,NA,TRBJ1-6,NA,TGTGCCAGCACCGGACTGAGGAATAATTCACCCCTCCACTTT,CASTGLRNNSPLHF
TRBV6-2/TRBV6-3,NA,TRBJ2-3,NA,TGTGCCAGCAGCACTACAGATACGCAGTATTTT,CASSTTDTQYF
TRBV10-3,NA,TRBJ1-1,once,TGTGCCATCAGCGGGGGGGAGAACACTGAAGCTTTCTTT,CAISGGENTEAFF
TRBV9,NA,TRBJ1-2,NA,TGTGCCAGCAGCGACGCCCGGGGGGGGGCTTACTATGGCTACACCTTC,CASSDARGGAYYGYTF
TRBV7-8,NA,TRBJ1-5,NA,TGTGCCAGCAGCTTAGCATCCGCAGGGGCCAATCAGCCCCAGCATTTT,CASSLASAGANQPQHF
TRBV10-2,TRBD1,TRBJ2-2,NA,TGCGCCAGCAGGTCCGGACAGGGTGGTACCGGGGAGCTGTTTTTT,CASRSGQGGTGELFF
TRBV7-6,TRBD1,TRBJ2-7,NA,TGTGCCAGCAGCAGTAGAATCCGGGACAGGTCCTACGAGCAGTACTTC,CASSSRIRDRSYEQYF
TRBV12-3/TRBV12-4,TRBD1,TRBJ2-5,once,TGTGCCAGCAGTTATACAGGGGAAGAGACCCAGTACTTC,CASSYTGEETQYF
TRBV30,NA,TRBJ1-5,NA,TGTGCCTGGAGTGTGGAGGGGAGTCAGCCCCAGCATTTT,CAWSVEGSQPQHF
TRBV5-6,NA,TRBJ1-1,NA,TGTGCCAGCAGCTACAGGGTTAATGTTAGCGCTGAAGCTTTCTTT,CASSYRVNVSAEAFF
TRBV18,NA,TRBJ1-5,NA,TGTGCCAGCTCACCTGGCAGGGGTAAGCCCCAGCATTTT,CASSPGRGKPQHF
TRBV6-5,NA,TRBJ2-1,NA,TGTGCCAGCAGCCAGGACTTGAGCTCCTACAATGAGCAGTTCTTC,CASSQDLSSYNEQFF
TRBV15,TRBD1,TRBJ2-7,NA,TGTGCCACCAGCAGAGACATCGGGACAGGGGAATTCTACGAGCAGTACTTC,CATSRDIGTGEFYEQYF
TRBV9,TRBD1,TRBJ2-7,once,TGTGCCAGCAGCGATCCGGGACAGGGATACCCCCACGAGCAGTACTTC,CASSDPGQGYPHEQYF
TRBV27,NA,TRBJ1-1,few,TGTGCCAGCAGTTTGAGACCGCAGGTTGAAGCTTTCTTT,CASSLRPQVEAFF
TRBV6-2/TRBV6-3,TRBD2,TRBJ2-1,NA,TGTGCCAGCAGTCTTACCGGGACTAGCATTGAGCAGTTCTTC,CASSLTGTSIEQFF